This entry describes one T cell receptor beta chain. Its binding antigen is unknown. No base quality information exists; no much larger clone differs at one position. These data originate in a study of technical replicates of blood from a handful of donors (dated by TCRdb to the late 2010s). Libraries were prepared through the immunoSEQ multiplex PCR assay. TCRdb carries this immuneACCESS record with in-frame sequences only. Its versions omit some clonotypes, under half of them owing to an unresolved V gene in the studies checked, with the rest unexplained. This sample is represented by under 85,000 clones; approximately 93% of them were singletons. 0.35% to 0.45% of the sample is in the top ten clones. The CDR3, from cysteine to phenylalanine, totals 14 residues. Here the CDR3 DNA is all that survives: 42 bases in frame from base 1. CDR1 and CDR2 are drawn from the germline V gene: SGHAT, FQNNGV. Germline trimming amounts to 6 bases on V and 5 bases on J, with 9 as the count of junction bases outside the gene matches.

Here the chain combines TRBV11-2 and TRBJ2-5, and TRBD2 matches 7 of the central bases. Material: T cells isolated from PBMCs. This clonotype originated in a human donor in good health. The nucleotides are TGTGCCAGCAGTAAGGCGGGAGAGGGGGAGACCCAGTACTTC. Its protein product is CASSKAGEGETQYF.